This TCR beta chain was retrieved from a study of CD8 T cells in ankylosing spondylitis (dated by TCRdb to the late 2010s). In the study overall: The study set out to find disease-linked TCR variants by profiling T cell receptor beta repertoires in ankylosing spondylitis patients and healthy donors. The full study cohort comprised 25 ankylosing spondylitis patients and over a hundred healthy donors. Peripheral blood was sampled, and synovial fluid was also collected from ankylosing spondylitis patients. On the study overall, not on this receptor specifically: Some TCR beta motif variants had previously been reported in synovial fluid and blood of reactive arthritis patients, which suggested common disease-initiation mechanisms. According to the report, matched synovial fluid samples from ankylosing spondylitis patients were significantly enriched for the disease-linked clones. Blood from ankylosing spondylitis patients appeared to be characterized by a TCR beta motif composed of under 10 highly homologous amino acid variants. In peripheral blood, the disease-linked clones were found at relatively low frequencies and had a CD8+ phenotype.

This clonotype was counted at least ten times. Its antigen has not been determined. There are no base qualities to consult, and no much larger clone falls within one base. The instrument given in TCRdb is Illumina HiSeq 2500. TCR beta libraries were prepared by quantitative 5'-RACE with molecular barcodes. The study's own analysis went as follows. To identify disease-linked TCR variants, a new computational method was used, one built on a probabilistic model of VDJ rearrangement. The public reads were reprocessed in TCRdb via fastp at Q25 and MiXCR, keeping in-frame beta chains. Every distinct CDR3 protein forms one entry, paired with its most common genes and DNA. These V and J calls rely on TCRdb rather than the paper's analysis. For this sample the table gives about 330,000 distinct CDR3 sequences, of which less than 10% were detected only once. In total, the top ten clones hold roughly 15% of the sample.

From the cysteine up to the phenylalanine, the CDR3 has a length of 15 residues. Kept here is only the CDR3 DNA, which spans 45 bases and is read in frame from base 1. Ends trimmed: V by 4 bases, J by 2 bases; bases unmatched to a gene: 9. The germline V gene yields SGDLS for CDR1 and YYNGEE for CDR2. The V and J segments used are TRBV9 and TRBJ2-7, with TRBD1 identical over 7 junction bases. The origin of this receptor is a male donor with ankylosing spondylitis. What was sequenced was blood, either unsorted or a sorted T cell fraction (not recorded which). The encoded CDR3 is CASSLRDSEAYEQYF. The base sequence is TGTGCCAGCAGCCTCCGGGACAGTGAGGCCTACGAGCAGTACTTC.